These T cell receptor beta chains were read from a single sample in a study of Ad26.COV2.S vaccination and SARS-CoV-2 variants. Libraries were prepared by immunoSEQ multiplex PCR; TCRdb keeps only in-frame clonotypes and omits some of them. The table has 410,000 or so clones, 80% to 95% seen once; the top ten hold 12%. The sequenced sample was peripheral blood, obtained in a trial of Ad26.COV2.S vaccine versus placebo. The receptors stem from a person aged 18 to 59 who received the Ad26.COV2.S COVID-19 vaccine or a placebo. Each CDR3 is given with its conserved first and last residue. Fields, in order: CDR3 DNA, CDR3 protein, J gene, V gene, D gene, clone size. The D gene is left open where the match is weak. The size field is filled for only some rows; it gives once, few, many or a size class.

CDR3 DNA: TGTGCCAGTAGATTCGAGGGACGCACCAGTCAGCCCCAGCATTTT
CDR3 protein: CASRFEGRTSQPQHF
J gene: TRBJ1-5
V gene: TRBV19
D gene: NA
clone size: NA

CDR3 DNA: TGTGCCACCAGCCCCCCAGGAGCGGGAGAACAGTTCTTC
CDR3 protein: CATSPPGAGEQFF
J gene: TRBJ2-1
V gene: TRBV15
D gene: TRBD2
clone size: NA

CDR3 DNA: TGTGCCAGCAGTTTGGACAGGGAGGCTGGAAACACCATATATTTT
CDR3 protein: CASSLDREAGNTIYF
J gene: TRBJ1-3
V gene: TRBV27
D gene: TRBD1
clone size: NA

CDR3 DNA: TGTGCCAGCAGCCAAGCACTAGCGGGAGCTGAGCAGTTCTTC
CDR3 protein: CASSQALAGAEQFF
J gene: TRBJ2-1
V gene: TRBV11-2
D gene: TRBD2
clone size: NA

CDR3 DNA: TGCGCCAGCAGCTTGGAAGGCTACGAGCAGTACTTC
CDR3 protein: CASSLEGYEQYF
J gene: TRBJ2-7
V gene: TRBV5-1
D gene: NA
clone size: few

CDR3 DNA: TGTGCCAGCAAGTTGGGTACCTACGAGCAGTACTTC
CDR3 protein: CASKLGTYEQYF
J gene: TRBJ2-7
V gene: TRBV2
D gene: NA
clone size: NA

CDR3 DNA: TGTGCCAGCAGCCCCGGGACAGGGGGCCCAGATACGCAGTATTTT
CDR3 protein: CASSPGTGGPDTQYF
J gene: TRBJ2-3
V gene: TRBV5-8
D gene: TRBD1
clone size: once

CDR3 DNA: TGTGCCAGCAGGGGACAGCTTGGAAACACCATATATTTT
CDR3 protein: CASRGQLGNTIYF
J gene: TRBJ1-3
V gene: TRBV2
D gene: TRBD1
clone size: NA

CDR3 DNA: TGTGCCAGCAGTTTAAGGGGGGGAGGGTACACCGGGGAGCTGTTTTTT
CDR3 protein: CASSLRGGGYTGELFF
J gene: TRBJ2-2
V gene: TRBV27
D gene: NA
clone size: NA

CDR3 DNA: TGTGCCAGCAGTGAACAGGGGAATTATAATTCACCCCTCCACTTT
CDR3 protein: CASSEQGNYNSPLHF
J gene: TRBJ1-6
V gene: TRBV6-1
D gene: NA
clone size: NA

CDR3 DNA: TGTGCCTGGAGTATCGGGGGAAACAATCAGCCCCAGCATTTT
CDR3 protein: CAWSIGGNNQPQHF
J gene: TRBJ1-5
V gene: TRBV30
D gene: NA
clone size: NA

CDR3 DNA: TGTGCCAGCAGTCAAGGGGGGGGACCTGAAGCTTTCTTT
CDR3 protein: CASSQGGGPEAFF
J gene: TRBJ1-1
V gene: TRBV12-3/TRBV12-4
D gene: NA
clone size: once

CDR3 DNA: TGTGCCAGCAGCCGCGGACAGGGCCATCAGCCCCAGCATTTT
CDR3 protein: CASSRGQGHQPQHF
J gene: TRBJ1-5
V gene: TRBV6-5
D gene: TRBD1
clone size: once

CDR3 DNA: TGTGCCAGCAGTGTTTCCTCCAGGAGGATGGGGTATGGCTACACCTTC
CDR3 protein: CASSVSSRRMGYGYTF
J gene: TRBJ1-2
V gene: TRBV2
D gene: NA
clone size: NA

CDR3 DNA: TGTGCCAGCAGCGTGACAGGGGGCGGCTATGGCTACACCTTC
CDR3 protein: CASSVTGGGYGYTF
J gene: TRBJ1-2
V gene: TRBV5-6
D gene: TRBD1
clone size: NA

CDR3 DNA: TGTGCCAGCAGCCGACAGGGACCCAACTACGAGCAGTACTTC
CDR3 protein: CASSRQGPNYEQYF
J gene: TRBJ2-7
V gene: TRBV6-2/TRBV6-3
D gene: TRBD1
clone size: NA

CDR3 DNA: TGTGCCAGCAGCTTAGTAACAGATCCATCCACCGGGGAGCTGTTTTTT
CDR3 protein: CASSLVTDPSTGELFF
J gene: TRBJ2-2
V gene: TRBV7-2
D gene: NA
clone size: NA

CDR3 DNA: TGCGCCAGCAGCCAGGGAACGACAGATTCCACTGAAGCTTTCTTT
CDR3 protein: CASSQGTTDSTEAFF
J gene: TRBJ1-1
V gene: TRBV4-1
D gene: NA
clone size: few

CDR3 DNA: TGTGCCAGCAGTTTTGAAGAGCAAAATGAGCAGTTCTTC
CDR3 protein: CASSFEEQNEQFF
J gene: TRBJ2-1
V gene: TRBV12-3/TRBV12-4
D gene: NA
clone size: NA

CDR3 DNA: TGTGCCAGCAGCGAACAGGGGGAGAATCAGCCCCAGCATTTT
CDR3 protein: CASSEQGENQPQHF
J gene: TRBJ1-5
V gene: TRBV9
D gene: TRBD1
clone size: NA

CDR3 DNA: TGCGCCAGCAGCTTGGGTACAGGATCGAACACTGAAGCTTTCTTT
CDR3 protein: CASSLGTGSNTEAFF
J gene: TRBJ1-1
V gene: TRBV5-1
D gene: NA
clone size: NA

CDR3 DNA: TGCAGCGTTGATTTGCTAGCGGGAGGAGCATACGAGCAGTACTTC
CDR3 protein: CSVDLLAGGAYEQYF
J gene: TRBJ2-7
V gene: TRBV29-1
D gene: TRBD2
clone size: NA

CDR3 DNA: TGTGCCAGCAGCCCCGGGGGCCTCCCTGTCGAGCAGTACTTC
CDR3 protein: CASSPGGLPVEQYF
J gene: TRBJ2-7
V gene: TRBV7-2
D gene: NA
clone size: once

CDR3 DNA: TGTGCCATCAGCGAAACCGGGGATGGGCAGCCCCAGCATTTT
CDR3 protein: CAISETGDGQPQHF
J gene: TRBJ1-5
V gene: TRBV10-3
D gene: NA
clone size: NA

CDR3 DNA: TGCGCCAGCAGCGCCTTGGGGGAGGGCTCCTACGAGCAGTACTTC
CDR3 protein: CASSALGEGSYEQYF
J gene: TRBJ2-7
V gene: TRBV5-1
D gene: TRBD2
clone size: NA

CDR3 DNA: TGCAGCGTTGATCAGGGCCCAGGTGGCTACACCTTC
CDR3 protein: CSVDQGPGGYTF
J gene: TRBJ1-2
V gene: TRBV29-1
D gene: NA
clone size: few

CDR3 DNA: TGTGCCAGCAGCGCACACGCGGGAGGGATCTACGAGCAGTACTTC
CDR3 protein: CASSAHAGGIYEQYF
J gene: TRBJ2-7
V gene: TRBV7-2
D gene: TRBD2
clone size: NA

CDR3 DNA: TGCAGTGCTAGTGAACACCCCTACGAGCAGTACTTC
CDR3 protein: CSASEHPYEQYF
J gene: TRBJ2-7
V gene: TRBV20-1
D gene: NA
clone size: NA

CDR3 DNA: TGTGCCAGCAGTTTATCGGCACTCGGAAACAATGAGCAGTTCTTC
CDR3 protein: CASSLSALGNNEQFF
J gene: TRBJ2-1
V gene: TRBV28
D gene: NA
clone size: once

CDR3 DNA: TGTGCCAGCTCAGGGGGGGAAAACACTGAAGCTTTCTTT
CDR3 protein: CASSGGENTEAFF
J gene: TRBJ1-1
V gene: TRBV18
D gene: NA
clone size: NA

CDR3 DNA: TGTGCCAGCAGTTATACCAAGGGGCTAACCTACGAGCAGTACTTC
CDR3 protein: CASSYTKGLTYEQYF
J gene: TRBJ2-7
V gene: TRBV6-2/TRBV6-3
D gene: NA
clone size: NA

CDR3 DNA: TGTGCCAGCTCACCTGCAATTACGGACGTCCTATTGAACACTGAAGCTTTCTTT
CDR3 protein: CASSPAITDVLLNTEAFF
J gene: TRBJ1-1
V gene: TRBV18
D gene: NA
clone size: NA

CDR3 DNA: TGTGCCACCATAGCGGGTGCGAACACCGGGGAGCTGTTTTTT
CDR3 protein: CATIAGANTGELFF
J gene: TRBJ2-2
V gene: TRBV7-6
D gene: TRBD2
clone size: NA

CDR3 DNA: TGTGCCAGCAGCCCCCCGTCTAGCGGGAGGGCCGGCGAGCAGTTCTTC
CDR3 protein: CASSPPSSGRAGEQFF
J gene: TRBJ2-1
V gene: TRBV5-4
D gene: TRBD2
clone size: NA

CDR3 DNA: TGTGCCAGCTCAGCAAACAGGGGGCGGGCAGATACGCAGTATTTT
CDR3 protein: CASSANRGRADTQYF
J gene: TRBJ2-3
V gene: TRBV18
D gene: TRBD1
clone size: NA

CDR3 DNA: TGCGCCAGCAGCCAAGTTGGATCCTACAATGAGCAGTTCTTC
CDR3 protein: CASSQVGSYNEQFF
J gene: TRBJ2-1
V gene: TRBV4-1
D gene: NA
clone size: once

CDR3 DNA: TGTGCCAGCAGCCAATCCAACTCTGGAAACACCATATATTTT
CDR3 protein: CASSQSNSGNTIYF
J gene: TRBJ1-3
V gene: TRBV3-1/TRBV3-2
D gene: NA
clone size: few

CDR3 DNA: TGTGCCAGCAGCGTTCTGGGAGATAATTCACCCCTCCACTTT
CDR3 protein: CASSVLGDNSPLHF
J gene: TRBJ1-6
V gene: TRBV9
D gene: NA
clone size: few

CDR3 DNA: TGTGCCAGCTCATTTCTTACAGGGGTTCTTCTAGACACTGAAGCTTTCTTT
CDR3 protein: CASSFLTGVLLDTEAFF
J gene: TRBJ1-1
V gene: TRBV18
D gene: TRBD1
clone size: NA

CDR3 DNA: TGCGCCAGCAGCATAAACTCAGGGGAGTCCTATGGCTACACCTTC
CDR3 protein: CASSINSGESYGYTF
J gene: TRBJ1-2
V gene: TRBV5-1
D gene: NA
clone size: NA

CDR3 DNA: TGTGCCACCAGTTCGGTATTCAACAATGAGCAGTTCTTC
CDR3 protein: CATSSVFNNEQFF
J gene: TRBJ2-1
V gene: TRBV24-1
D gene: NA
clone size: NA

CDR3 DNA: TGTGCCAGCAGCTTACGAGGGATGGCGTCTGGGCAGTTCTTC
CDR3 protein: CASSLRGMASGQFF
J gene: TRBJ2-1
V gene: TRBV7-8
D gene: NA
clone size: NA

CDR3 DNA: TGTGCCAGCAGCTTTGGGAGTCGGTATGAGCAGTTCTTC
CDR3 protein: CASSFGSRYEQFF
J gene: TRBJ2-1
V gene: TRBV11-2
D gene: NA
clone size: few

CDR3 DNA: TGTGCCAGCAGTTTCAGGGGGAAAGGCGGCTACACCTTC
CDR3 protein: CASSFRGKGGYTF
J gene: TRBJ1-2
V gene: TRBV12-3/TRBV12-4
D gene: TRBD1
clone size: NA

CDR3 DNA: TGTGCCAGCAGTCCGGACAGAAACTATGGCTACACCTTC
CDR3 protein: CASSPDRNYGYTF
J gene: TRBJ1-2
V gene: TRBV6-2/TRBV6-3
D gene: NA
clone size: NA

CDR3 DNA: TGTGCTAGTGGTTTGGTCGCGGGAGGGACCAATGAGCAGTTCTTC
CDR3 protein: CASGLVAGGTNEQFF
J gene: TRBJ2-1
V gene: TRBV12-5
D gene: TRBD2
clone size: NA

CDR3 DNA: TGTGCCAGCACCGACTTCGTTGGGGGGGGCCGGGGCTACACCTTC
CDR3 protein: CASTDFVGGGRGYTF
J gene: TRBJ1-2
V gene: TRBV28
D gene: NA
clone size: NA

CDR3 DNA: TGTGCCTGGAGTGACAGGTCTGGGGCCAACGTCCTGACTTTC
CDR3 protein: CAWSDRSGANVLTF
J gene: TRBJ2-6
V gene: TRBV30
D gene: NA
clone size: NA

CDR3 DNA: TGTGCCAGCAGGAGCACCGGGACACCGCAACATGGCTACACCTTC
CDR3 protein: CASRSTGTPQHGYTF
J gene: TRBJ1-2
V gene: TRBV28
D gene: NA
clone size: NA